The 25 T cell receptor beta chains in this list originate from one sample, sequenced in a study of identical twins. One entry per CDR3 protein, called by TCRdb with MiXCR from the 5' RACE reads. In the table there are a few hundred thousand distinct CDR3 sequences, approximately 17% of which are singletons. What was sequenced was naive T cells sorted from blood. These receptor sequences come from a man aged 50-59 years in good health.

The rearrangement joins TRBV20-1 to TRBJ2-7; possible D gene TRBD2, 6 bases. Germline-derived CDR1 and CDR2 are DFQATT and SNEGSKA (reference sequence). The CDR3 is 10 amino acids. V was pared by 7 bases and J by 3 bases, with 7 bases between. The CDR3 DNA follows: TGCAGTGTGGGACTCTACGAGCAGTACTTC. Its translation: CSVGLYEQYF.

This clonotype was detected a few times. The rearrangement uses TRBV20-1 and TRBJ2-2, with 9 nucleotides matching TRBD2. This CDR3 is built from 14 residues. CDR1 DFQATT and CDR2 SNEGSKA come from the germline V gene (reference sequence). V dropped 6 bases and J dropped 6; count of bases not matched to a gene: 8. The CDR3, as DNA: TGCAGTGCCACCGGGACTAGCACCCCCGGGGAGCTGTTTTTT. Its translation: CSATGTSTPGELFF.

V and J are TRBV7-2 and TRBJ2-7; 9 bases match TRBD2. Trimming took 5 bases from V and 5 from J; bases not matched to a gene: 4. This CDR3 spans 13 amino acids. Germline CDR1 reads SGHTA; CDR2 reads FQGNSA. CDR3 bases: TGTGCCAGCAGCGCCGGGACTAGCCACGAGCAGTACTTC. As protein: CASSAGTSHEQYF.

As concerns this clonotype: Given a much more abundant clone one base away, this may be a read error. This chain joins TRBV7-8 and TRBJ2-7; 7 bases map to TRBD1. Trimming removed 6 bases from V and 4 bases from J; junction bases left unmatched: 6. Germline values: CDR1 SGHVS, CDR2 FQNEAQ. CDR3 size: 13 residues. CDR3 protein: CASSYYRGYEQYF. CDR3 nucleotide sequence: TGTGCCAGCAGTTACTACAGGGGATACGAGCAGTACTTC.

This clonotype was counted ten times or more. This chain joins TRBV20-1 and TRBJ2-1; D perhaps matches TRBD2 (6 bases). The CDR3 covers 16 residues. V was clipped by 2 bases and J by 2 bases, with 16 bases between them. Germline V gene lookup returns CDR1 DFQATT and CDR2 SNEGSKA (reference sequence). CDR3 DNA sequence: TGCAGTGCTAGAATGGAGGGAGCGGGCACCTACAATGAGCAGTTCTTC. Its protein is CSARMEGAGTYNEQFF.

This clonotype came up many times. J is TRBJ2-1 and V is TRBV6-6; D not certain. This CDR3 has 12 amino acids. Trimming cost V 5 bases and J 9 bases, with 11 bases left between them. Germline values: CDR1 MNHNY, CDR2 SVGAGI (reference sequence). CDR3 nucleotides: TGTGCCAGCAGTCTCACGGTGGGTGAGCAGTTCTTC. Its translation is CASSLTVGEQFF.

This clonotype was counted many times. This chain uses TRBV20-1 with TRBJ2-3; 12 bases are a match to TRBD2. In germline, CDR1 is DFQATT, CDR2 SNEGSKA (reference sequence). The CDR3 runs 16 residues. The junction had 8 bases not matched to a gene; V was cut back by 2 bases and J by 5 bases. DNA for the CDR3: TGCAGTGCTAGACGTCTAGCGGGGGGGCCAATAGATACGCAGTATTTT. Amino acid sequence: CSARRLAGGPIDTQYF.

In its sample, this clonotype was seen a few times. The chain recombines TRBV6-5 with TRBJ2-3, with 8 bases aligning to TRBD2. J gave up 6 bases and V 4 bases, and 6 bases lay outside the gene matches. The CDR3 is 14 residues long. CDR1 and CDR2 from the germline V gene are MNHEY and SVGAGI. The CDR3 nucleotides read TGTGCCAGCAGTTTGGGGGCGGGGGGTGATACGCAGTATTTT. Its protein is CASSLGAGGDTQYF.

This chain links TRBV6-5 with TRBJ2-1; possible D gene TRBD2, 6 bases. Looked up from germline, CDR1 is MNHEY and CDR2 is SVGAGI. The CDR3 length is 14 residues. Deletions cut 7 bases from V and 10 bases from J, with 20 bases between. CDR3 coding DNA: TGTGCCAGCAATTCTAGGATCCGGGGGTTAGAGCAGTTCTTC. Its translation is CASNSRIRGLEQFF.

The chain uses TRBV7-2 and TRBJ2-2, with TRBD1 matching over 8 bases. This CDR3 comprises 17 residues. J gave up 1 base and V 6 bases, and 10 bases lay outside the gene matches. CDR1 and CDR2 from the germline V gene are SGHTA and FQGNSA. The CDR3 here is CASSQSPGQVNTGELFF. The CDR3, as DNA: TGTGCCAGCAGTCAAAGTCCGGGACAGGTGAACACCGGGGAGCTGTTTTTT. Drawing the rest from reference TRBV7-2 and TRBJ2-2, the complete variable domain is GAGVSQSPSNKVTEKGKDVELRCDPISGHTALYWYRQSLGQGLEFLIYFQGNSAPDKSGLPSDRFSAERTGGSVSTLTIQRTQQEDSAVYLCASSQSPGQVNTGELFFGEGSRLTVL.

The chain carries TRBV28 and TRBJ2-2; no reliable D call. Germline loops: CDR1 MDHEN, CDR2 SYDVKM. The CDR3 covers 13 residues. V was cut by 5 bases and J by 6 bases, with 10 bases left in between. The CDR3 bases are TGTGCCAGCAGTCAAGGCAGGTCCGGGGAGCTGTTTTTT. It is translated as CASSQGRSGELFF.

J is TRBJ1-1 and V is TRBV10-3; D gene unclear. Per the germline V gene, CDR1 is ENHRY and CDR2 is SYGVKD. The CDR3 runs 13 residues. V was shortened by 3 bases and J by 2 bases, with 7 bases between the two germline ends. CDR3 amino acids: CAISDEVNTEAFF. The CDR3 nucleotides are TGTGCCATCAGTGATGAGGTAAACACTGAAGCTTTCTTT.

This chain uses TRBV5-1 with TRBJ1-2; 7 bases are shared with TRBD1. CDR3 length equals 14 residues. Germline loops: CDR1 SGHRS, CDR2 YFSETQ. Germline trimming cut 4 bases from V and 8 bases from J; bases unmatched to any gene: 11. CDR3 DNA: TGCGCCAGCAGCACGGACAGGAGGCTGGCGGGCTACACCTTC. Translation gives CASSTDRRLAGYTF.

Only a few counts were recorded for this clonotype. J is TRBJ1-1 and V is TRBV4-3; D is unclear. V lost 1 base, J lost 0 bases, and 6 bases lay in between. The CDR3 is 14 amino acids. CDR1 LGHNA and CDR2 YSLEER come from the germline V gene. The CDR3 DNA sequence: TGCGCCAGCAGCCAAGGAAAGATGAACACTGAAGCTTTCTTT. Its translation: CASSQGKMNTEAFF.

There are a few counts of this clonotype. This chain connects TRBV27 to TRBJ2-1; unclear D gene. V shed 6 bases and J shed 4 bases, with 13 bases lying between them. Germline V gene lookup returns CDR1 MNHEY and CDR2 SMNVEV (reference sequence). The CDR3 is 14 residues long. In DNA, the CDR3 is TGTGCCAGCAGCCCTGGTGGGGTTTACAATGAGCAGTTCTTC. Amino acids: CASSPGGVYNEQFF.

V and J are TRBV5-1 and TRBJ2-1; 9 bases agree with TRBD1. The CDR3 is 19 amino acids. V shed 4 bases and J 8 bases; nucleotides not matched to a gene: 22. Germline loops: CDR1 SGHRS, CDR2 YFSETQ. The CDR3 protein is CASSTVPGQGWYNLDEQFF. The CDR3 region has the DNA TGCGCCAGCAGCACTGTCCCGGGACAGGGTTGGTACAATTTGGATGAGCAGTTCTTC.

This clonotype was found a few times. This chain links TRBV6-2 or TRBV6-3 with TRBJ2-2; TRBD1 agrees at 12 bases. With 4 bases clipped from V and 6 bases from J, the junction kept 18 bases outside the gene matches. This CDR3 contains 20 residues. CDR1 MNHEY and CDR2 SVGEGT come from the germline V gene. As DNA, the CDR3 is TGTGCCAGCAGTTTCCTATTGCCAGGGACAGGGGGCCGAATAGCCGGGGAGCTGTTTTTT. As protein: CASSFLLPGTGGRIAGELFF.

This clonotype came up many times. This chain connects TRBV4-2 to TRBJ1-1; D gene ambiguous. V lost 6 bases, J lost 1 base, and 9 bases lay in between. This CDR3 contains 13 residues. Per germline, CDR1 LGHNA and CDR2 YNFKEQ. The CDR3 region is CASSPAGNTEAFF. The CDR3 DNA sequence: TGTGCCAGCAGTCCGGCCGGGAACACTGAAGCTTTCTTT.

This clonotype was observed a handful of times. The genes are TRBV20-1 and TRBJ2-3, with a tentative D call TRBD2 (5 bases). The V gene's germline CDR1 is DFQATT and CDR2 SNEGSKA (reference sequence). The CDR3 covers 16 residues. The V end was cut by 0 bases, the J end by 5 bases, with 18 bases between. The CDR3: CSARDSGGRIEDTQYF. The CDR3 nucleotides are TGCAGTGCTAGAGATTCCGGAGGACGTATTGAAGATACGCAGTATTTT.

This clonotype was seen a handful of times. V usage is TRBV5-1 and J usage is TRBJ1-4; D is uncertain. The CDR3 contains 15 residues. Trimming shortened V by 0 bases and J by 4 bases, and 10 bases separated the two germline ends. Germline V gene sequence: CDR1 SGHRS, CDR2 YFSETQ. In nucleotides, the CDR3 is TGCGCCAGCAGCTTGGAAGCAGGCCGTAATGAAAAACTGTTTTTT. Translating gives CASSLEAGRNEKLFF.

CDR3 DNA: TGTGCCAGCAGCCTAGGGCAGGGGGCTGTCTATGAGCAGTTCTTC. This sequence encodes CASSLGQGAVYEQFF. This chain uses TRBV5-6 with TRBJ2-1, with TRBD1 identical over 8 bases. The trim removed 4 bases at V and 8 bases at J, leaving 11 bases unmatched. In germline, CDR1 is SGHDT, CDR2 YYEEEE. The CDR3 covers 15 residues.

There are a few counts of this clonotype. The DNA of the CDR3 is TGCAGTGCTAGCCACGGCCGCACAGATACGCAGTATTTT. It translates to CSASHGRTDTQYF. The chain recombines TRBV20-1 with TRBJ2-3; D is ambiguous. Between the trimmed V and J ends, which lost 3 bases and 1 base, there was a span of 8 bases. CDR3 size: 13 residues. Germline-derived CDR1 and CDR2 are DFQATT and SNEGSKA (reference sequence).

This rearrangement joins TRBV12-3 or TRBV12-4 to TRBJ1-4; D possibly corresponds to TRBD1 (5 bases). Deletions cut 5 bases from V and 6 bases from J, with 16 bases between. This CDR3 comprises 15 residues. CDR3 bases: TGTGCCAGCAGTCCTCAGGGAATAGCCGATGAAAAACTGTTTTTT. Translation gives CASSPQGIADEKLFF.

V usage is TRBV7-2 and J usage is TRBJ2-7; 10 nucleotides line up with TRBD1. Germline V lookup: CDR1 SGHTA, CDR2 FQGNSA. This CDR3 is built from 15 residues. The V and J ends lost 4 bases and 4 bases, in that order; junction bases with no gene match: 7. The CDR3 nucleotides are TGTGCCAGCAGCTCTACCGACAGGGGGCGGTACGAGCAGTACTTC. It codes for CASSSTDRGRYEQYF.

This clonotype has a count of ten or more. This chain's CDR3 is CSARDAFQPQHF. The CDR3 DNA reads as TGCAGTGCTAGAGATGCGTTTCAGCCCCAGCATTTT. J is TRBJ1-5 and V is TRBV20-1; the D is unclear. The germline gives CDR1 DFQATT, CDR2 SNEGSKA (reference sequence). V was pared by 0 bases and J by 6 bases, with 6 bases between. The CDR3 runs to 12 residues.